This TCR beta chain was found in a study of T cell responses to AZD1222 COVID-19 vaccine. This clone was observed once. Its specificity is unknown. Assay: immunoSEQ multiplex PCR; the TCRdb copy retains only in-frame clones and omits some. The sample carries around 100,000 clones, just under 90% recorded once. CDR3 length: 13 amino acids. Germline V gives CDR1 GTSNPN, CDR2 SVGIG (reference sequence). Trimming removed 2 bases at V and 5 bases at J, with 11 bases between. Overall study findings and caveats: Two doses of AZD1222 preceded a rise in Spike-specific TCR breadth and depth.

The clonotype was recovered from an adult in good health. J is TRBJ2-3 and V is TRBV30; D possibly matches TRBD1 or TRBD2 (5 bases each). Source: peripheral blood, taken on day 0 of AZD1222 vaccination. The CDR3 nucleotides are TGTGCCTGGAGTCTCGGGACCAGAGATACGCAGTATTTT. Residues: CAWSLGTRDTQYF.